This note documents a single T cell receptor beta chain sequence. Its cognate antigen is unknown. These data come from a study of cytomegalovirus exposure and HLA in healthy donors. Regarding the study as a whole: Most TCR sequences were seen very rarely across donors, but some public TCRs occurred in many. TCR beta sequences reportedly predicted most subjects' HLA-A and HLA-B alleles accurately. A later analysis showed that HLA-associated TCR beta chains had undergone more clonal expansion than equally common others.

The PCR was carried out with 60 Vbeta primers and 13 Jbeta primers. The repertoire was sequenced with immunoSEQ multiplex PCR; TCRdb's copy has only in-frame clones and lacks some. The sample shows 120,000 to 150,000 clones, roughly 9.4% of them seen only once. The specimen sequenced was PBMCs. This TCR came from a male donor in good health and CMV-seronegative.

The CDR3 DNA reads as TGTGCCAGCAGTTTACCCTGGGGGCCCTCGGAACTAGCGGGAGGTCTAAGAGAGACCCAGTACTTC. It yields the protein CASSLPWGPSELAGGLRETQYF. The V call is TRBV28, the J call TRBJ2-5; 12 nucleotides align to TRBD2. V trimming: 2 bases; J trimming: 4 bases; junction bases outside the gene matches: 23. This CDR3 region has 22 residues. Germline values: CDR1 MDHEN, CDR2 SYDVKM.